The source of this T cell receptor (beta chain) is a study of T cells in Graves' hyperthyroidism and ophthalmopathy. The CDR3 is 13 amino acids. The germline gives CDR1 SGDLS, CDR2 YYNGEE. Trimming stripped 0 bases from V and 5 bases from J, with 8 bases between. There were TCR beta CDR3 regions amplified from RNA transcripts. Primed by the HTBI set, a first-round RT-PCR was run on the TCR CDR3. TCRdb independently ran MiXCR on the multiplex PCR reads; one entry per CDR3 protein. The sample records roughly 500,000 distinct CDR3 sequences, just over 45% being singletons. V is TRBV9 and J is TRBJ1-2; tentative D call: TRBD1 (6 bases). The sample taken for sequencing was peripheral blood or thyroid tissue (not recorded which). This sequence was found in an adult woman with Graves' disease, either hyperthyroidism or ophthalmopathy (not recorded which). The CDR3 region has the DNA TGTGCCAGCAGCGTAGAGACAGGTTATGGCTACACCTTC. Translating gives CASSVETGYGYTF.